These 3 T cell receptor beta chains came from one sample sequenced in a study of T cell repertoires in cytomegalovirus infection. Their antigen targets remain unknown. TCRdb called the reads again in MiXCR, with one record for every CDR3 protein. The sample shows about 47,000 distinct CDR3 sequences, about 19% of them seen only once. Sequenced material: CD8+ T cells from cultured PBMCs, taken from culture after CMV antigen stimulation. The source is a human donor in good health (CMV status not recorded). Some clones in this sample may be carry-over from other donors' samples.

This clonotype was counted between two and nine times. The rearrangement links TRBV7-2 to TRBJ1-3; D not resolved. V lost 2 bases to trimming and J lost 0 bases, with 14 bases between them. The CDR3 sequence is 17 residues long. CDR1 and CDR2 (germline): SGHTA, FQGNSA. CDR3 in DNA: TGTGCCAGCAGCTTACCGAGGACGGGGAGCTCTGGAAACACCATATATTTT. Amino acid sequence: CASSLPRTGSSGNTIYF.

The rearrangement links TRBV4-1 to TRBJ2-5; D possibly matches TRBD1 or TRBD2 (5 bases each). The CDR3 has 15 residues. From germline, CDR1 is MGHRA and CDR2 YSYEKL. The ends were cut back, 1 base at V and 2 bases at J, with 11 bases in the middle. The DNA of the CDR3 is TGCGCCAGCAGCCAAGGCCTGGGACGGCAAGAGACCCAGTACTTC. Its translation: CASSQGLGRQETQYF.

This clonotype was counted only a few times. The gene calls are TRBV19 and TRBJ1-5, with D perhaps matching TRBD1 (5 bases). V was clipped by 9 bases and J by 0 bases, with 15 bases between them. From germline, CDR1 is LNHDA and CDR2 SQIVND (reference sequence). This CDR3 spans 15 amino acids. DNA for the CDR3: TGTGCCAGCAAGACAGCTACTCTTAGCAATCAGCCCCAGCATTTT. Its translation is CASKTATLSNQPQHF.